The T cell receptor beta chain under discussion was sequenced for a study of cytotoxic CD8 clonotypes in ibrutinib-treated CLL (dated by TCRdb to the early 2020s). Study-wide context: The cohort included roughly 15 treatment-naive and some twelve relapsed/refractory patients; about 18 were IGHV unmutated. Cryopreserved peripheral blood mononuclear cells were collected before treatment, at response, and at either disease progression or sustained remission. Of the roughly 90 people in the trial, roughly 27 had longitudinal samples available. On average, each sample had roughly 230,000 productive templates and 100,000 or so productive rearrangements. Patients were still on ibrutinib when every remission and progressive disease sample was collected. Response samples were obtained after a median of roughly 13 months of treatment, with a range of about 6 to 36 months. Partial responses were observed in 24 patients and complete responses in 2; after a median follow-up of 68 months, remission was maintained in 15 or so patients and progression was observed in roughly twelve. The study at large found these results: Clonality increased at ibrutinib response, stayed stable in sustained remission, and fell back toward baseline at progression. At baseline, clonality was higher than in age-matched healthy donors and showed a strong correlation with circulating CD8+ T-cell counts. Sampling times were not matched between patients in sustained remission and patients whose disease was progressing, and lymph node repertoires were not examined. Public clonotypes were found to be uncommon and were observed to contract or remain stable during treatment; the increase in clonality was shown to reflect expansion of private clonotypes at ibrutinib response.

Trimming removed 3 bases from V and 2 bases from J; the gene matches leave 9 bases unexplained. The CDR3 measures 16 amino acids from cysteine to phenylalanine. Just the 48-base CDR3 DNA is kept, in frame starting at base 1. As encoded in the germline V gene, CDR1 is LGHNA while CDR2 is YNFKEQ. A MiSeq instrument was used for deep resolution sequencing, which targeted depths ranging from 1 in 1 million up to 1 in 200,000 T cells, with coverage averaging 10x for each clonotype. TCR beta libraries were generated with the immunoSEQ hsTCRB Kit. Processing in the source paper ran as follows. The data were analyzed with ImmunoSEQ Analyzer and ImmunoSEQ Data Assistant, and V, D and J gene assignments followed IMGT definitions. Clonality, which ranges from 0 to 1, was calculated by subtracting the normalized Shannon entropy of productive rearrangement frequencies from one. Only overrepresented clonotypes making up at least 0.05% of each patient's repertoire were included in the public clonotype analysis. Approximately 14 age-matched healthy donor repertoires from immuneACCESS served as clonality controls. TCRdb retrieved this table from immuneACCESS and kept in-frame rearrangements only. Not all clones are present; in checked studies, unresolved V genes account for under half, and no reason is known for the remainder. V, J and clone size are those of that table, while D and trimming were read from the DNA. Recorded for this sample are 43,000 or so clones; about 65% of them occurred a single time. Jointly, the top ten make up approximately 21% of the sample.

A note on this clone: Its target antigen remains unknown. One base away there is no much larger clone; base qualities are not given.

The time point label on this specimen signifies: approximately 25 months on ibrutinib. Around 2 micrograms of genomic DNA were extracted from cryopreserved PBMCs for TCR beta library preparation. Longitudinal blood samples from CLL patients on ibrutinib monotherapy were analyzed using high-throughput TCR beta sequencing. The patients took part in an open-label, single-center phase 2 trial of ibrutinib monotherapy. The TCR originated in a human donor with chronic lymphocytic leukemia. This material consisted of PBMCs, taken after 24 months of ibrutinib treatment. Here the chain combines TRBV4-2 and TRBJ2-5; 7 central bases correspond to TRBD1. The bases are TGTGCCAGCAGCCAGACAGGGTTTTGGGGACAAGAGACCCAGTACTTC. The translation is CASSQTGFWGQETQYF.